One T cell receptor beta chain is described in this entry. The V end was cut by 4 bases, the J end by 5 bases, with 15 bases between. There are 14 residues in the CDR3. Germline values: CDR1 SGHRS, CDR2 YFSETQ. The sample is drawn from a study of blood T cell repertoires in COVID-19. Whole-study context: Some COVID-19 samples were acute and others convalescent; all came from the United States, Italy and Spain.

Original methodology: Reference gene primer amplification gave estimated nucleated cell counts. Measured with immunoSEQ multiplex PCR; TCRdb has only the in-frame clones, and not every one. D and trimming come from the DNA, and the V and J calls and clone size come from that table. This table holds 150,000 to 200,000 clones, about four fifths found once. This TCR derives from a man aged 70-80 years with active or convalescent COVID-19. Material: peripheral blood. V gene TRBV5-1 combines with J gene TRBJ2-5; maybe TRBD2 (5 bases). CDR3 nucleotides: TGCGCCAGCAGCCCGGAAGGGTCGGGGGAGACCCAGTACTTC. Translated: CASSPEGSGETQYF.